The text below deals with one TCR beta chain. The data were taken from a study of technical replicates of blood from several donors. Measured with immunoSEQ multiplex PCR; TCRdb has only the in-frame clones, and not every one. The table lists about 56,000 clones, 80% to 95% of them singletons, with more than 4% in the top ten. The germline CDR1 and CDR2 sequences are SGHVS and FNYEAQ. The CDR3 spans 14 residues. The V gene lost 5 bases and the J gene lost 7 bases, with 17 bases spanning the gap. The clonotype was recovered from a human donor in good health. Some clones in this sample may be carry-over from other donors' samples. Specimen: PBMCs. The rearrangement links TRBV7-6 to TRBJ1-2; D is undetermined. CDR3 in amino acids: CASSDYTRGGGYTF. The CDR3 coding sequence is TGTGCCAGCAGCGACTATACCCGTGGAGGTGGCTACACCTTC.